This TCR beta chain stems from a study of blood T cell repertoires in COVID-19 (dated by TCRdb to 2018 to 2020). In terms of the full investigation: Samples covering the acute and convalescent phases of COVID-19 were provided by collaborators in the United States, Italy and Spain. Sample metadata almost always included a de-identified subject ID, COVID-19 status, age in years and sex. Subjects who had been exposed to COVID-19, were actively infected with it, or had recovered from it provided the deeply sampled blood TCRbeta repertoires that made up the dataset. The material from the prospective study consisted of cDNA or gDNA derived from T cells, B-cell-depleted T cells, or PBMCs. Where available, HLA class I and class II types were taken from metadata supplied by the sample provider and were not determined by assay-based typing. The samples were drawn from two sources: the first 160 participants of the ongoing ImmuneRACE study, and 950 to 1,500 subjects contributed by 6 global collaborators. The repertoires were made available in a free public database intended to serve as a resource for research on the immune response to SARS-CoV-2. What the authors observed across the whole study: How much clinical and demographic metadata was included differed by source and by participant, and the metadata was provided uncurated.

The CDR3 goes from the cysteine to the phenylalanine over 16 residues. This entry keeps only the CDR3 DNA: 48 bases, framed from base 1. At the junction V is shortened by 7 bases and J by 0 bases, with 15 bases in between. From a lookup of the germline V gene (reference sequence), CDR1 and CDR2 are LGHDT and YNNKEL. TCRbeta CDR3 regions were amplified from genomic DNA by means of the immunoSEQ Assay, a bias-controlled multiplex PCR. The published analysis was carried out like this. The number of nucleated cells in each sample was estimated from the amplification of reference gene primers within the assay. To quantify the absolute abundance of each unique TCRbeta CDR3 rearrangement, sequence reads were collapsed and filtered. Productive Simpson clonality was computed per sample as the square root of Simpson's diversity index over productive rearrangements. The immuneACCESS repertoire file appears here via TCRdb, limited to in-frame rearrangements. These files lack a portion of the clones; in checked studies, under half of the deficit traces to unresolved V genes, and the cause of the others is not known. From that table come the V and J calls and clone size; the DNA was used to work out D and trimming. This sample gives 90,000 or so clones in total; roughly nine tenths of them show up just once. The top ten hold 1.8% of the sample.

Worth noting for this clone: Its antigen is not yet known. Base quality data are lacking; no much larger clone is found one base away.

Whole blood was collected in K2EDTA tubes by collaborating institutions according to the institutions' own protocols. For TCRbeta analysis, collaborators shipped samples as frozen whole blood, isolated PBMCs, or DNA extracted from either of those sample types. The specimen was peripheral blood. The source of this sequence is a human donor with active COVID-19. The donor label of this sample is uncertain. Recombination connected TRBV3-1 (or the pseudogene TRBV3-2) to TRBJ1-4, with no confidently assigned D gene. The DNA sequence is TGTGCCAGCATCTGTGCATGTCGGGCAACTAATGAAAAACTGTTTTTT. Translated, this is CASICACRATNEKLFF.